The next 5 T cell receptor beta chains were all read from a single sample in a study of T cell responses to AZD1222 COVID-19 vaccine. TCRdb's table, derived via immunoSEQ multiplex PCR, lists solely in-frame clones and lacks some. This table has over 100,000 clones, roughly nine tenths appearing once. The sequencing used peripheral blood, collected on day 0 of AZD1222 vaccination. The receptors come from an adult in good health.

The CDR3 region has the DNA TGTGCCAGCAGCTTAGGGGGACTAGCGGGAAATGGGGCCAACGTCCTGACTTTC. The encoded protein is CASSLGGLAGNGANVLTF. The rearrangement joins TRBV11-3 to TRBJ2-6, with 13 bases lining up with TRBD2. With V trimmed by 1 base and J by 3 bases, 3 bases remained unmatched. CDR1 and CDR2 from the germline V gene are SGHNT and YENEEA. The CDR3 is 18 amino acids.

V and J are TRBV11-2 and TRBJ2-7, with D possibly being TRBD2 (6 bases). Germline V gene data show CDR1 as SGHAT and CDR2 as FQNNGV. The CDR3 runs to 11 residues. The V end was cut by 7 bases, the J end by 2 bases, with 6 bases between. The CDR3 DNA follows: TGTGCCAGCACTAGCGCCTACGAGCAGTACTTC. Encoded protein: CASTSAYEQYF.

V and J are TRBV4-2 and TRBJ1-1, with D possibly TRBD1 on 5 matching bases. The CDR3 is made up of 18 amino acids. V was clipped by 1 base and J by 0 bases, with 18 bases between them. Germline-derived CDR1 and CDR2 are LGHNA and YNFKEQ. The CDR3 nucleotides read TGTGCCAGCAGCCAAGTGGGGCACTTAGGACTCCTGAACACTGAAGCTTTCTTT. It codes for CASSQVGHLGLLNTEAFF.

The chain joins TRBV4-3 to TRBJ1-1; D remains unclear. The CDR3 is 17 amino acids. V was cut by 1 base and J by 6 bases, with 21 bases left in between. Germline loops: CDR1 LGHNA, CDR2 YSLEER. DNA of the CDR3: TGCGCCAGCAGCCAAGGATTGGACTTTGAGTATCAAGCTGAAGCTTTCTTT. Protein: CASSQGLDFEYQAEAFF.

This CDR3 reads CATSKWGEAFF. The CDR3 bases are TGTGCCACCAGCAAATGGGGGGAAGCTTTCTTT. The chain joins TRBV15 to TRBJ1-1; the D gene is possibly TRBD1 (5 bases). The germline CDR1 and CDR2 sequences are LNHNV and YYDKDF (reference sequence). The V end lost 4 bases, the J end lost 8 bases, and 8 bases lay between the germline ends. The CDR3 loop spans 11 amino acids. Full variable domain (outside the CDR3, taken from reference TRBV15 and TRBJ1-1): DAMVIQNPRYQVTQFGKPVTLSCSQTLNHNVMYWYQQKSSQAPKLLFHYYDKDFNNEADTPDNFQSRRPNTSFCFLDIRSPGLGDTAMYLCATSKWGEAFFGQGTRLTVV.